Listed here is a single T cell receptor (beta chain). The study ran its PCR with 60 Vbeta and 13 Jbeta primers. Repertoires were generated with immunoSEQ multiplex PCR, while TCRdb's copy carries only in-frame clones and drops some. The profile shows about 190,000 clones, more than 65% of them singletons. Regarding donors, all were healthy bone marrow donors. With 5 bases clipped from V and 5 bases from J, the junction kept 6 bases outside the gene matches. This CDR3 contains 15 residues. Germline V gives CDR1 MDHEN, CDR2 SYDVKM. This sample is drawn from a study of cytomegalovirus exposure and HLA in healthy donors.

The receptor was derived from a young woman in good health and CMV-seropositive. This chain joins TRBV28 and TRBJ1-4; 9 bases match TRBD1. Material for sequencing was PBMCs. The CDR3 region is CASSKSGTGNEKLFF. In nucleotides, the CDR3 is TGTGCCAGCAGTAAATCCGGGACAGGGAATGAAAAACTGTTTTTT.